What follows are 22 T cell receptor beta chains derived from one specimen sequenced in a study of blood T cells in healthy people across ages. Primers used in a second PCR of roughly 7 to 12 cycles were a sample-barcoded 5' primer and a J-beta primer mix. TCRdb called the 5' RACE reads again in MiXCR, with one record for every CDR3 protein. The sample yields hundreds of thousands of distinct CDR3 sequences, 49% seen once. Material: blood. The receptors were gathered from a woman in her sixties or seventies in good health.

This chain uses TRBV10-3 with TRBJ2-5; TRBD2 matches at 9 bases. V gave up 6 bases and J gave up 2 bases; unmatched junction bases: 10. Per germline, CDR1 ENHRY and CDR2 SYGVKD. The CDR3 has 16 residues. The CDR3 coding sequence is TGTGCCATCAGCTCCACGGCGGGAGGGGGACAAGAGACCCAGTACTTC. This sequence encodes CAISSTAGGGQETQYF.

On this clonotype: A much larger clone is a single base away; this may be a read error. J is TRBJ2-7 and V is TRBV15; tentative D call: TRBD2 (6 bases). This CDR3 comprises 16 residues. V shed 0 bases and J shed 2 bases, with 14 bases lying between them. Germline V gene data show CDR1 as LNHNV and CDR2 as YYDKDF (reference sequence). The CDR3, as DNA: TGTGCCACCAGCAGAGATGGGGCTAGCGATCCCTACGAGCAGTACTTC. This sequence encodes CATSRDGASDPYEQYF.

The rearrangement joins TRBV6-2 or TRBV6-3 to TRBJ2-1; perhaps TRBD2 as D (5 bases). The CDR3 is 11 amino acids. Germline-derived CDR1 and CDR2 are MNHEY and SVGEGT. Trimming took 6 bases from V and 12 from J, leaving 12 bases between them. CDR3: CASSASRGQFF. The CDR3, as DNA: TGTGCCAGCAGCGCCTCCCGGGGGCAGTTCTTC.

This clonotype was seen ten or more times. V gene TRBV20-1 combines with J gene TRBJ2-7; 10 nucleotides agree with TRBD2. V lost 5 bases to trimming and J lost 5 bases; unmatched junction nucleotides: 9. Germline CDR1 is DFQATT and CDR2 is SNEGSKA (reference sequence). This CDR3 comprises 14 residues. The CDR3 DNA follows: TGCAGTGCTGGGCGTCGAGCGGGAGGGAACGAGCAGTACTTC. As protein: CSAGRRAGGNEQYF.

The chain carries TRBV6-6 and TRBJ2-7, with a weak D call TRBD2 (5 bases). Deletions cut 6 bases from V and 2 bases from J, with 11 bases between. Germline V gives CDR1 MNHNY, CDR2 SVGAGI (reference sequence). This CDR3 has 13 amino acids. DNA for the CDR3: TGTGCCAGCAGCCGGGGTTCCCCCTACGAGCAGTACTTC. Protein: CASSRGSPYEQYF.

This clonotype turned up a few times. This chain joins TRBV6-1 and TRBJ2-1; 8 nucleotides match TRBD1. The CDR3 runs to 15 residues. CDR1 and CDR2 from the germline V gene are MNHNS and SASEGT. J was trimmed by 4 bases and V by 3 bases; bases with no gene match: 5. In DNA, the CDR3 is TGTGCCAGCAGTGAGGGACAGGATTCTTACAATGAGCAGTTCTTC. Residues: CASSEGQDSYNEQFF.

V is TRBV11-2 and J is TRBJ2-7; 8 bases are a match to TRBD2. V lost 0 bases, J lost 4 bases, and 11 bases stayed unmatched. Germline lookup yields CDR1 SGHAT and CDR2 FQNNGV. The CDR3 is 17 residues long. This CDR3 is CASSLESMAGGVYEQYF. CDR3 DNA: TGTGCCAGCAGCTTAGAGTCTATGGCGGGAGGAGTATACGAGCAGTACTTC. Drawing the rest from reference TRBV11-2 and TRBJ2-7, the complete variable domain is EAGVAQSPRYKIIEKRQSVAFWCNPISGHATLYWYQQILGQGPKLLIQFQNNGVVDDSQLPKDRFSAERLKGVDSTLKIQPAKLEDSAVYLCASSLESMAGGVYEQYFGPGTRLTVT.

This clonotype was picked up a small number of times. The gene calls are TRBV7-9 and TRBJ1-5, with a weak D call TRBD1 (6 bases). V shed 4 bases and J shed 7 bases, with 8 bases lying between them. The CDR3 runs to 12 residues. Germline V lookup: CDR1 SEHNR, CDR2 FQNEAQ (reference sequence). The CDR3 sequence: CASSSGDQPQHF. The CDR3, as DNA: TGTGCCAGCAGCTCAGGGGACCAGCCCCAGCATTTT.

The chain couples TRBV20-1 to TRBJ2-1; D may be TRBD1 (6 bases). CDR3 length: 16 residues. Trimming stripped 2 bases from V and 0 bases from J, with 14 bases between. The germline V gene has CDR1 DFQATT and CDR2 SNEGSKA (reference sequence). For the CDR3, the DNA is TGCAGTGCTAGACGGGGCACAGGGAGCTCCTACAATGAGCAGTTCTTC. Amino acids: CSARRGTGSSYNEQFF.

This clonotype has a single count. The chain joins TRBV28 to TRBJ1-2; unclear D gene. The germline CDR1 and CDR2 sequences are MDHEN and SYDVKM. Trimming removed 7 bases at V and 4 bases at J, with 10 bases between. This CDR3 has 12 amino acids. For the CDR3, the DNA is TGTGCCAGCAAAGACCGATCCTATGGCTACACCTTC. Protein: CASKDRSYGYTF.

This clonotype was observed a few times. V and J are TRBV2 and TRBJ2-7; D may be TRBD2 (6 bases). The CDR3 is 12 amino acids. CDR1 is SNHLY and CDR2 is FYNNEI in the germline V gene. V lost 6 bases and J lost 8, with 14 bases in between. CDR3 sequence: CASRGLPWQQYF. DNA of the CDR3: TGTGCCAGCAGGGGACTCCCCTGGCAGCAGTACTTC. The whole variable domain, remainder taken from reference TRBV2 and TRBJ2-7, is EPEVTQTPSHQVTQMGQEVILRCVPISNHLYFYWYRQILGQKVEFLVSFYNNEISEKSEIFDDQFSVERPDGSNFTLKIRSTKLEDSAMYFCASRGLPWQQYFGPGTRLTVT.

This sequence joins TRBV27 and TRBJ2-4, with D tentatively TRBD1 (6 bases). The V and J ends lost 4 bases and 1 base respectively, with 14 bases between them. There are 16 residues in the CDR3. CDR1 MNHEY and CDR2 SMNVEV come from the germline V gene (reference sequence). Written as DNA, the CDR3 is TGTGCCAGCAGTTCGGACAGAACCGGGGCCAAAAACATTCAGTACTTC. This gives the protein CASSSDRTGAKNIQYF.

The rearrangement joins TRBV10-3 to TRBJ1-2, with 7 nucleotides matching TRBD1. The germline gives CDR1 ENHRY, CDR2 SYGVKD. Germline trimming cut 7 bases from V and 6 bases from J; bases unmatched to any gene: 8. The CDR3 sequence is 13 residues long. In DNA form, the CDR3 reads TGTGCCATCACGCCCGACAGGGACGATGGCTACACCTTC. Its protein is CAITPDRDDGYTF.

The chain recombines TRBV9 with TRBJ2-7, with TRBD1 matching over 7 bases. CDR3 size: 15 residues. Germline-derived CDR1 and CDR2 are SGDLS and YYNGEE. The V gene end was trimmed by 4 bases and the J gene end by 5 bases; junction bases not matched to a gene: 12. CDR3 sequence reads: CASSSKRQGFDEQYF. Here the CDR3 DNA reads TGTGCCAGCAGCAGTAAACGACAGGGATTCGACGAGCAGTACTTC.

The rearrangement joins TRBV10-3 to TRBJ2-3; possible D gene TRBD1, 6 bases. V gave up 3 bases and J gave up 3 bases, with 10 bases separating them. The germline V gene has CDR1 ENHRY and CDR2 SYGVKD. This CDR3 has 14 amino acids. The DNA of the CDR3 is TGTGCCATCAGTGACGGGACAAAGACAGATACGCAGTATTTT. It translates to CAISDGTKTDTQYF.

The CDR3, as DNA: TGTGCCAGCAGAGACAGGGCGCCGCATCAGCCCCAGCATTTT. Amino acids: CASRDRAPHQPQHF. This sequence joins TRBV6-2 or TRBV6-3 and TRBJ1-5; 7 nucleotides agree with TRBD1. The length of the CDR3 is 14 residues. Per the germline V gene, CDR1 is MNHEY and CDR2 is SVGEGT. The V and J ends lost 6 bases and 5 bases, in that order; junction bases with no gene match: 7.

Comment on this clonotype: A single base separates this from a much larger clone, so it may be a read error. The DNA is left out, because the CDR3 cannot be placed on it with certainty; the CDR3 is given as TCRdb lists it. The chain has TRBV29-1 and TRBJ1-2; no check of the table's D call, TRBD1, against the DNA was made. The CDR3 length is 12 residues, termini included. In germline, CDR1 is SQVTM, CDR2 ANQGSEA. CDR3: CSTGLVDYGCTF.

CDR3 bases: TGTGCCAGCAGCTCCACTAGCGGTGTTTACAATGAGCAGTTCTTC. The encoded protein is CASSSTSGVYNEQFF. The genes are TRBV7-8 and TRBJ2-1, with TRBD2 identical over 8 bases. The trim removed 4 bases at V and 4 bases at J, leaving 6 bases unmatched. This CDR3 is 15 amino acids long. Germline-derived CDR1 and CDR2 are SGHVS and FQNEAQ.

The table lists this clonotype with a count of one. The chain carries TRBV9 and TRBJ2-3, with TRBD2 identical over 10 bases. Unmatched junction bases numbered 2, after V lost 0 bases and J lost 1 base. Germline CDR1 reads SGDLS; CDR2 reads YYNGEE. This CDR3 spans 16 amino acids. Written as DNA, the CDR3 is TGTGCCAGCAGCGTAGCAGCGGGAGGGCGCACAGATACGCAGTATTTT. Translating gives CASSVAAGGRTDTQYF.

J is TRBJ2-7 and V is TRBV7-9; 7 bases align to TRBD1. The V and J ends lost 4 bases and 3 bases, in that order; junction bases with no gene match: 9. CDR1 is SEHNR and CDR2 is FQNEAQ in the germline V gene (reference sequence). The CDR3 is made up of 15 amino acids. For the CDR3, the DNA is TGTGCCAGCAGCTCACTAACAGGGGCGCACTACGAGCAGTACTTC. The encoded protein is CASSSLTGAHYEQYF.

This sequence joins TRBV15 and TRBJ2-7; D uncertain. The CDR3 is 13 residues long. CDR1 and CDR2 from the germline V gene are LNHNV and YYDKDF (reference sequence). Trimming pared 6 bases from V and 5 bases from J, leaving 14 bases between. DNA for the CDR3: TGTGCCACCAGGGGCCCTCAGACCCACGAGCAGTACTTC. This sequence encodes CATRGPQTHEQYF.

The CDR3 protein is CASSLGDRTGYTF. CDR3 coding DNA: TGCGCCAGCAGCTTGGGGGACAGAACTGGCTACACCTTC. The chain joins TRBV5-1 to TRBJ1-2, with 7 bases lining up with TRBD1. After removal of 0 bases from V and 7 bases from J, the junction contained 3 bases not matched to a gene. This CDR3 contains 13 residues. From germline, CDR1 is SGHRS and CDR2 YFSETQ.